A selection of T cell receptor beta chains follows, all from one sample in a study of blood T cell repertoires in COVID-19. Profiled with immunoSEQ multiplex PCR; TCRdb holds only in-frame clones, not every one. The sample carries 200,000 to 250,000 clones, 75% to 90% recorded once. The source material was peripheral blood. Receptors were obtained from a young man who had recovered from COVID-19. CDR3s leave out the opening cysteine and the closing phenylalanine or tryptophan. Size tells how often a clone was seen (once, few, many) or the class of an expanded clone, and some rows leave it out.

v_gene,abundance,j_gene,CDR3aa
TRBV18,NA,TRBJ2-7,ASSPTSDASYEQY
TRBV5-8,NA,TRBJ2-7,ASSLTGGPGYEQY
TRBV6-6,NA,TRBJ2-7,ASSPDDSGGYEQY
TRBV3-1/TRBV3-2,few,TRBJ2-2,ASSRKTTARITGELF
TRBV20-1,NA,TRBJ2-7,SARLLSEQY
TRBV7-2,NA,TRBJ2-3,ASSLGPRGSADTQY
TRBV7-8,NA,TRBJ2-7,ASSLFTEGLAGGPSREQY
TRBV19,few,TRBJ2-1,ASSDLRRSTYNEQF
TRBV15,NA,TRBJ1-3,ATSRDIEGAGNTIY
TRBV29-1,NA,TRBJ2-2,SVVGTINTGELF
TRBV24-1,NA,TRBJ2-1,ATRSGFYNEQF
TRBV9,few,TRBJ1-1,ASSRTGATEAF
TRBV9,NA,TRBJ2-5,ASSVTSGPETQY
TRBV3-1/TRBV3-2,NA,TRBJ2-6,ASSLDRRGPGANVLT
TRBV3-1/TRBV3-2,NA,TRBJ2-1,ASSVRGAAINEQF
TRBV3-1/TRBV3-2,NA,TRBJ2-5,ASTTRTRETQY
TRBV3-1/TRBV3-2,NA,TRBJ2-5,ASSPSGGAGETQY
TRBV6-4,NA,TRBJ2-2,ASSSTSGGPTGELF
TRBV19,NA,TRBJ1-1,ASSASGGFKAF
TRBV13,NA,TRBJ2-1,ASSLRLAGGPGREQF
TRBV7-9,NA,TRBJ2-7,ASSLGGRGEQY
TRBV3-1/TRBV3-2,NA,TRBJ2-7,ASSQGDSYEQY
TRBV9,many,TRBJ1-4,ASSTRTAGGEKLF
TRBV4-2,NA,TRBJ1-6,ASSQERGSPLH
TRBV7-9,NA,TRBJ1-3,ASSLFQGGWDTIY
TRBV6-1,NA,TRBJ1-3,ASSEALVGSSGNTIY
TRBV7-2,NA,TRBJ1-3,ASVNSGNTIY
TRBV5-4,NA,TRBJ2-7,ASSLPGTGLYYEQY
TRBV10-1,NA,TRBJ2-3,ASSDNSGVTDTQY
TRBV6-6,NA,TRBJ2-7,ASSILGVSYEQY
TRBV6-4,NA,TRBJ1-4,ASSAGGLNEKLF
TRBV9,NA,TRBJ1-2,ASGEGASNYGYT
TRBV4-2,few,TRBJ1-1,ASSQRRALNTEAF
TRBV28,NA,TRBJ1-1,ASRRQGPGEAF
TRBV7-8,NA,TRBJ2-1,ASSLGPAGQYEQF
TRBV5-6,NA,TRBJ1-1,ASSLRRETRSNTEAF
TRBV4-3,NA,TRBJ1-2,ASSQDSGREYVYGYT
TRBV6-5,NA,TRBJ2-7,ASSYDTSYEQY
TRBV27,NA,TRBJ1-1,ASSTQGAMNTEAF
TRBV6-5,NA,TRBJ1-1,ASKVDRGNTEAF